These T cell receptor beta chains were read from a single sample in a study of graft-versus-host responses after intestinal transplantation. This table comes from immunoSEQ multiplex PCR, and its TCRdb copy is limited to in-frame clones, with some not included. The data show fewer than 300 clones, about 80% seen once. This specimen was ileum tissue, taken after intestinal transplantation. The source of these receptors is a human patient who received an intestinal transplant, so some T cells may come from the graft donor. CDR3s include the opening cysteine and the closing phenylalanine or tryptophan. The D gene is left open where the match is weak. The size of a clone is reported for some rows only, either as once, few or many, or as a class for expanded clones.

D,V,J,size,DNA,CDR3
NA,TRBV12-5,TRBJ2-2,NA,TGTGCTAGTGGTGGATTGGGGGGGGAGCTGTTTTTT,CASGGLGGELFF
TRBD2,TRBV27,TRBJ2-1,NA,TGTGCCAGCAGGCTAGCGGGCTCCTACAATGAGCAGTTCTTC,CASRLAGSYNEQFF
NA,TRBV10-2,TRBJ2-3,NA,TGCGCCAGCAGTACCCTCGCCCGACGCACAGATACGCAGTATTTT,CASSTLARRTDTQYF
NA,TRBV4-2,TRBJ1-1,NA,TGTGCCAGCAGCCAAGCAGGGACTGGGAACACTGAAGCTTTCTTT,CASSQAGTGNTEAFF
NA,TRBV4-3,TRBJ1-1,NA,TGCGCCAGCAGCCAAGGGGGGCTGAACACTGAAGCTTTCTTT,CASSQGGLNTEAFF
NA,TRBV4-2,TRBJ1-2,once,TGTGCCAGCCTGAGTCATATCTCGCGAAAGACCTATGGCTACACCTTC,CASLSHISRKTYGYTF
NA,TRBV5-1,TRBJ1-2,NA,TGCGCCAGCAGCTTGGGTAGGGGAGAGGATGGCTACACCTTC,CASSLGRGEDGYTF
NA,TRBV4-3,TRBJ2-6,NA,TGCGCCAGCAGCCGGACCTTAGGAACGTCACAAAGTCGGGCCAACGTCCTGACTTTC,CASSRTLGTSQSRANVLTF
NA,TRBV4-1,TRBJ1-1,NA,TGCGCCAGCAGCCAAGGGGGGCTGAACACTGAAGCTTTCTTT,CASSQGGLNTEAFF
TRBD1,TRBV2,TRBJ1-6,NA,TGTGCCAGCAGTGATGGGGGACAGGGGAGCTCACCCCTCCACTTT,CASSDGGQGSSPLHF
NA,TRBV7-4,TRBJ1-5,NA,TGTGCCAGCAGCTTAGCACACAATAGCAATCAGCCCCAGCATTTT,CASSLAHNSNQPQHF
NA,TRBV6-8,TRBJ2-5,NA,TGTGCCAGCAGTGACCGTTGGCAAGAGACCCAGTACTTC,CASSDRWQETQYF
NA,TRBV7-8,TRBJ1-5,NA,TGTGCCAGCAGCTTAGCACACAATAGCAATCAGCCCCAGCATTTT,CASSLAHNSNQPQHF
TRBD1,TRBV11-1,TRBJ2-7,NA,TGTGCCAGCAGCCGAACTACAGGGGCCGAGCAGTACTTC,CASSRTTGAEQYF
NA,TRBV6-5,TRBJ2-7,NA,TGTGCCAGCAGTTACTCGGTGACCGAGAGGGGCGAGCAGTACTTC,CASSYSVTERGEQYF
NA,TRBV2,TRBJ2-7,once,TGTGCCAGCAGGGGATTCTACGAGCAGTACTTC,CASRGFYEQYF